The 14 T cell receptor beta chains listed next were all sequenced from one sample in a study of blood T cell repertoires in COVID-19. Repertoires were generated with immunoSEQ multiplex PCR, while TCRdb's copy carries only in-frame clones and drops some. The data show 250,000 or so clones, around 83% seen once. The sample taken for sequencing was peripheral blood. Every receptor here comes from a man in his forties who had recovered from COVID-19.

This clone was found many times. The genes are TRBV28 and TRBJ1-1; possible D gene TRBD1, 5 bases. CDR3 length: 12 residues. V dropped 10 bases and J dropped 4 bases, with 13 bases sitting between them. Germline CDR1 is MDHEN and CDR2 is SYDVKM. CDR3 nucleotide sequence: TGTGCCACCACGCCGGGGGTCACTGAAGCTTTCTTT. It encodes CATTPGVTEAFF. Filled out from reference TRBV28 and TRBJ1-1, the complete variable domain reads DVKVTQSSRYLVKRTGEKVFLECVQDMDHENMFWYRQDPGLGLRLIYFSYDVKMKEKGDIPEGYSVSREKKERFSLILESASTNQTSMYLCATTPGVTEAFFGQGTRLTVV.

The V gene is TRBV6-1, the J gene TRBJ1-5, with TRBD1 matching over 7 bases. V dropped 1 base and J dropped 3; count of bases not matched to a gene: 9. This CDR3 region has 17 residues. Germline CDR1 is MNHNS and CDR2 is SASEGT. CDR3 residues: CASSEGEYRGHNQPQHF. In nucleotides, the CDR3 is TGTGCCAGCAGTGAAGGAGAATACAGGGGACACAATCAGCCCCAGCATTTT.

The rearrangement uses TRBV11-3 and TRBJ1-2; tentative D call: TRBD1 (6 bases). V lost 1 base and J lost 6, with 12 bases in between. The CDR3 is made up of 14 amino acids. Germline loops: CDR1 SGHNT, CDR2 YENEEA. The chain's CDR3 is CASSLVTGSHGYTF. In DNA, the CDR3 is TGTGCCAGCAGCTTAGTCACAGGGTCGCATGGCTACACCTTC. The full variable domain, its missing parts supplied by reference TRBV11-3 and TRBJ1-2, is EAGVVQSPRYKIIEKKQPVAFWCNPISGHNTLYWYLQNLGQGPELLIRYENEEAVDDSQLPKDRFSAERLKGVDSTLKIQPAELGDSAVYLCASSLVTGSHGYTFGSGTRLTVV.

This clone appeared a few times. This chain connects TRBV19 to TRBJ1-5, with D tentatively TRBD1 (6 bases). The V and J ends lost 9 bases and 4 bases respectively, with 13 bases between them. Germline loops: CDR1 LNHDA, CDR2 SQIVND (reference sequence). The CDR3 is 13 residues long. The CDR3 nucleotides read TGTGCCAGCGTCGGGACAAGTAATCAGCCCCAGCATTTT. Protein: CASVGTSNQPQHF.

The V gene is TRBV19, the J gene TRBJ2-7, with TRBD1 matching 9 bases. The CDR3 spans 14 residues. CDR1 LNHDA and CDR2 SQIVND come from the germline V gene (reference sequence). V dropped 6 bases and J dropped 3; count of bases not matched to a gene: 6. CDR3 sequence (DNA): TGTGCCAGTAGCTCCGGGACAGGGAGCTACGAGCAGTACTTC. It encodes CASSSGTGSYEQYF.

The V call is TRBV2, the J call TRBJ2-7, with TRBD1 as a possible D gene (5 bases). The CDR3 is made up of 15 amino acids. Germline CDR1 reads SNHLY; CDR2 reads FYNNEI. The ends were cut back, 6 bases at V and 2 bases at J, with 17 bases in the middle. This chain's CDR3 is CASRARVGNPYEQYF. In DNA form, the CDR3 reads TGTGCCAGCAGAGCCAGGGTGGGGAACCCCTACGAGCAGTACTTC. The full variable domain, rest sourced from reference TRBV2 and TRBJ2-7, is EPEVTQTPSHQVTQMGQEVILRCVPISNHLYFYWYRQILGQKVEFLVSFYNNEISEKSEIFDDQFSVERPDGSNFTLKIRSTKLEDSAMYFCASRARVGNPYEQYFGPGTRLTVT.

The CDR3 region has the DNA TGTGCCAGCAGCGCGGGACAGGGAGGCAATGAGCAGTTCTTC. This encodes CASSAGQGGNEQFF. The chain recombines TRBV7-9 with TRBJ2-1; 9 nucleotides line up with TRBD1. V dropped 5 bases and J dropped 6; count of bases not matched to a gene: 5. The CDR3 is 14 amino acids. Germline lookup yields CDR1 SEHNR and CDR2 FQNEAQ (reference sequence).

J is TRBJ1-2 and V is TRBV7-2; TRBD1 agrees at 7 bases. Germline-derived CDR1 and CDR2 are SGHTA and FQGNSA. This CDR3 contains 15 residues. With 3 bases clipped from V and 0 bases from J, the junction kept 4 bases outside the gene matches. Written as DNA, the CDR3 is TGTGCCAGCAGCTTGGGACAGACGGCTAACTATGGCTACACCTTC. This translates into CASSLGQTANYGYTF. Filled out from reference TRBV7-2 and TRBJ1-2, the complete variable domain reads GAGVSQSPSNKVTEKGKDVELRCDPISGHTALYWYRQSLGQGLEFLIYFQGNSAPDKSGLPSDRFSAERTGGSVSTLTIQRTQQEDSAVYLCASSLGQTANYGYTFGSGTRLTVV.

The chain links TRBV5-1 to TRBJ2-1; D is perhaps TRBD2 (5 bases). The CDR3 runs 13 residues. Germline V gene data show CDR1 as SGHRS and CDR2 as YFSETQ. V lost 0 bases, J lost 7 bases, and 8 bases lay in between. CDR3 DNA: TGCGCCAGCAGCTTGGATACGGGAAATGAGCAGTTCTTC. Translation: CASSLDTGNEQFF.

The chain carries TRBV19 and TRBJ2-7; the match to TRBD1 covers 9 bases. This CDR3 contains 14 residues. Trimming removed 6 bases from V and 2 bases from J; junction bases left unmatched: 5. The germline gives CDR1 LNHDA, CDR2 SQIVND (reference sequence). CDR3 nucleotide sequence: TGTGCCAGTAGCCTAGGACAGGGGACCTACGAGCAGTACTTC. Translating it yields CASSLGQGTYEQYF. The full variable domain, with the rest looked up from reference TRBV19 and TRBJ2-7, is DGGITQSPKYLFRKEGQNVTLSCEQNLNHDAMYWYRQDPGQGLRLIYYSQIVNDFQKGDIAEGYSVSREKKESFPLTVTSAQKNPTAFYLCASSLGQGTYEQYFGPGTRLTVT.

CDR3 amino acids: CASSYSNQYNEQFF. The CDR3 bases are TGTGCCAGCAGTTACTCGAACCAGTACAATGAGCAGTTCTTC. The chain joins TRBV6-5 to TRBJ2-1, with D unresolved. The length of the CDR3 is 14 residues. The V end lost 0 bases, the J end lost 4 bases, and 7 bases lay between the germline ends. Germline CDR1 reads MNHEY; CDR2 reads SVGAGI.

This clone was seen once. The J gene is TRBJ2-5, the V gene TRBV2; TRBD1 might be the D (5 bases). The CDR3 contains 14 residues. Trimming left V 7 bases short and J 0 bases short, with 12 bases between. Germline V CDR1 and CDR2: SNHLY, FYNNEI. The CDR3 loop reads CASNSRQYQETQYF. In nucleotides, the CDR3 is TGTGCCAGCAACAGCCGACAGTACCAAGAGACCCAGTACTTC.

The rearrangement links TRBV11-2 to TRBJ2-5, with unresolved D. Trimming took off 5 bases at V and 3 bases at J, with 16 bases between the two ends. Germline-derived CDR1 and CDR2 are SGHAT and FQNNGV. This CDR3 comprises 15 residues. The DNA of the CDR3 is TGTGCCAGCAGCGGAGTAGGCCTCACTGAAGAGACCCAGTACTTC. This encodes CASSGVGLTEETQYF. Drawing the rest from reference TRBV11-2 and TRBJ2-5, the complete variable domain is EAGVAQSPRYKIIEKRQSVAFWCNPISGHATLYWYQQILGQGPKLLIQFQNNGVVDDSQLPKDRFSAERLKGVDSTLKIQPAKLEDSAVYLCASSGVGLTEETQYFGPGTRLLVL.

The chain carries TRBV3-1 (or the pseudogene TRBV3-2) and TRBJ1-2, with 10 nucleotides matching TRBD1. V lost 6 bases to trimming and J lost 8 bases; unmatched junction nucleotides: 9. The CDR3 runs to 14 residues. Germline V lookup: CDR1 LGHDT, CDR2 YNNKEL (reference sequence). In DNA form, the CDR3 reads TGTGCCAGCAGGACAGGGGGCGCATGGGACGGCTACACCTTC. The encoded protein is CASRTGGAWDGYTF.